These 30 T cell receptor beta chains came from one sample sequenced in a study of beta chain features in type 1 diabetes. Expressed TCRB transcripts got sequenced, as all isolated RNA was reverse transcribed. The table came from immunoSEQ multiplex PCR; TCRdb's copy has only in-frame clones and leaves some out. The profile shows around 340,000 clones, 15% to 20% of them singletons. Material: naive CD4+ T cells from blood. The source of these receptors is a young woman in good health.

The rearrangement uses TRBV7-9 and TRBJ2-5; TRBD2 is a possible D gene (6 bases). Germline V gene lookup returns CDR1 SEHNR and CDR2 FQNEAQ (reference sequence). The CDR3 length is 14 residues. Deletions cut 6 bases from V and 3 bases from J, with 14 bases between. The chain's CDR3 is CASSLGLLEETQYF. CDR3 DNA sequence: TGTGCCAGCAGTTTGGGACTGTTAGAAGAGACCCAGTACTTC.

The chain employs TRBV5-1 and TRBJ2-6; D possibly corresponds to TRBD1 (6 bases). Trimming stripped 4 bases from V and 0 bases from J, with 14 bases between. The germline gives CDR1 SGHRS, CDR2 YFSETQ. This CDR3 region has 17 residues. The CDR3 protein is CASSLDSSYSGANVLTF. In DNA form, the CDR3 reads TGCGCCAGCAGCCTGGACAGTTCTTACTCTGGGGCCAACGTCCTGACTTTC.

A few counts support this clone. The chain carries TRBV5-1 and TRBJ2-1, with TRBD2 matching over 8 bases. Germline trimming cut 1 base from V and 3 bases from J; bases unmatched to any gene: 6. The CDR3 has 16 amino acids. CDR1 SGHRS and CDR2 YFSETQ come from the germline V gene. In DNA, the CDR3 is TGCGCCAGCAGCTTGTTAACTGCGGGGGGCTACAATGAGCAGTTCTTC. Amino acid sequence: CASSLLTAGGYNEQFF.

This rearrangement joins TRBV7-9 to TRBJ1-1; weak D call: TRBD1 (5 bases). Germline assignment: CDR1 SEHNR and CDR2 FQNEAQ (reference sequence). The CDR3 extends over 14 amino acids. V lost 5 bases and J 1 base, leaving 11 bases between the germline ends. CDR3 bases: TGTGCCAGCAGCGATCGGACACCGAACACTGAAGCTTTCTTT. Translating gives CASSDRTPNTEAFF.

The V gene is TRBV30, the J gene TRBJ2-7; D might be TRBD2 (5 bases). Germline assignment: CDR1 GTSNPN and CDR2 SVGIG (reference sequence). Trimming took off 4 bases at V and 7 bases at J, with 11 bases between the two ends. The CDR3 is 11 amino acids. The CDR3: CAWTLAREQYF. As DNA, the CDR3 is TGTGCCTGGACCTTAGCGAGGGAGCAGTACTTC.

This chain joins TRBV9 and TRBJ2-1; D is undetermined. Germline V lookup: CDR1 SGDLS, CDR2 YYNGEE. Trimming cost V 2 bases and J 2 bases, with 8 bases left between them. CDR3 size: 14 residues. The CDR3 region is CASSVDGAYNEQFF. CDR3 DNA sequence: TGTGCCAGCAGCGTCGACGGAGCCTACAATGAGCAGTTCTTC.

This clone was observed a few times. The gene calls are TRBV6-6 and TRBJ1-1; no definite D call. V dropped 2 bases and J dropped 7 bases, with 14 bases sitting between them. The CDR3 has 14 amino acids. Germline V gene lookup returns CDR1 MNHNY and CDR2 SVGAGI (reference sequence). CDR3 amino acids: CASSYREGSGEAFF. Written as DNA, the CDR3 is TGTGCCAGCAGTTACCGGGAGGGTTCCGGTGAAGCTTTCTTT.

This clone was counted a few times. This rearrangement joins TRBV4-1 to TRBJ2-1, with 7 bases matching TRBD2. Trimming took 1 base from V and 4 from J; bases not matched to a gene: 4. This CDR3 has 15 residues. Per the germline V gene, CDR1 is MGHRA and CDR2 is YSYEKL. The CDR3 DNA reads as TGCGCCAGCAGCCAAGTCGCGGGAGCTTACAATGAGCAGTTCTTC. This codes for CASSQVAGAYNEQFF.

This clone turned up a few times. This chain joins TRBV4-1 and TRBJ2-1; D is perhaps TRBD2 (6 bases). Trimming took 4 bases from V and 9 from J, leaving 19 bases between them. Germline V gives CDR1 MGHRA, CDR2 YSYEKL. The CDR3 has 15 residues. CDR3 nucleotide sequence: TGCGCCAGCAGCCTAGCGGCCGGCTCCGACGGTGAGCAGTTCTTC. This translates into CASSLAAGSDGEQFF.

The chain is built from TRBV4-3 and TRBJ2-6; 8 bases align to TRBD1. The J segment lost 2 bases and the V segment lost 3 bases, leaving 9 bases of the junction unmatched. CDR3 length: 18 residues. Looked up from germline, CDR1 is LGHNA and CDR2 is YSLEER. CDR3 sequence (DNA): TGCGCCAGCAGCCAGGGCACAGGGGGTAGAGCTGGGGCCAACGTCCTGACTTTC. As protein: CASSQGTGGRAGANVLTF.

A note on this clone: Within the sample, other DNA sequences also encode this same CDR3. J is TRBJ1-1 and V is TRBV5-1; D perhaps matches TRBD1 (5 bases). Trimming took 3 bases from V and 4 from J, leaving 13 bases between them. The CDR3 contains 14 residues. Germline-derived CDR1 and CDR2 are SGHRS and YFSETQ. The CDR3 loop reads CASSSDTGGTEAFF. As DNA, the CDR3 is TGCGCCAGCAGCTCGGACACGGGAGGCACTGAAGCTTTCTTT.

This clone was recorded a few times. The chain is built from TRBV29-1 and TRBJ2-2; 8 bases match TRBD2. There are 13 residues in the CDR3. The junction had 4 bases not matched to a gene; V was cut back by 5 bases and J by 5 bases. CDR1 and CDR2 from the germline V gene are SQVTM and ANQGSEA. The DNA of the CDR3 is TGCAGCGTTTTCAGCGGGAGTACCGGGGAGCTGTTTTTT. This sequence encodes CSVFSGSTGELFF.

Comment on this clone: This sample also contains other DNA sequences that code for the same CDR3. This chain links TRBV29-1 with TRBJ1-5; 9 bases fit TRBD1. There are 13 residues in the CDR3. The ends lost 6 bases at V and 7 bases at J; junction bases unmatched: 7. Germline loops: CDR1 SQVTM, CDR2 ANQGSEA. Here the CDR3 DNA reads TGCAGCGTGGGGGGACAGGGAGGACAGCCCCAGCATTTT. Its translation: CSVGGQGGQPQHF.

V gene TRBV5-1 combines with J gene TRBJ2-5; 8 nucleotides line up with TRBD2. This CDR3 spans 14 amino acids. From germline, CDR1 is SGHRS and CDR2 YFSETQ. J was trimmed by 4 bases and V by 4 bases; bases with no gene match: 6. CDR3 amino acids: CASSPRGGGETQYF. CDR3 sequence (DNA): TGCGCCAGCAGCCCTCGGGGGGGCGGAGAGACCCAGTACTTC.

The table lists this clone with a few counts. The chain combines TRBV10-3 with TRBJ2-7; 8 bases map to TRBD1. With V trimmed by 4 bases and J by 2 bases, 4 bases remained unmatched. Germline CDR1 ENHRY, CDR2 SYGVKD. The CDR3 loop spans 14 amino acids. The CDR3 DNA reads as TGTGCCATCAGTGTTACAGGGGGTACCTACGAGCAGTACTTC. This sequence encodes CAISVTGGTYEQYF.

This chain connects TRBV5-1 to TRBJ2-3; a possible D gene is TRBD1 (5 bases). Germline CDR1 SGHRS, CDR2 YFSETQ. This CDR3 contains 14 residues. The V and J ends lost 0 bases and 3 bases respectively, with 8 bases between them. In DNA form, the CDR3 reads TGCGCCAGCAGCTTGGGACAGACTACAGATACGCAGTATTTT. Protein product: CASSLGQTTDTQYF.

This clone was detected a few times. This chain uses TRBV9 with TRBJ2-1; 14 nucleotides agree with TRBD2. Germline CDR1 reads SGDLS; CDR2 reads YYNGEE. V dropped 3 bases and J dropped 4; count of bases not matched to a gene: 3. The CDR3 is 16 residues long. CDR3 region: CASSARLAGGYNEQFF. The CDR3 region has the DNA TGTGCCAGCAGCGCCCGACTAGCGGGAGGGTACAATGAGCAGTTCTTC. Complete variable domain (other parts from reference TRBV9 and TRBJ2-1): DSGVTQTPKHLITATGQRVTLRCSPRSGDLSVYWYQQSLDQGLQFLIQYYNGEERAKGNILERFSAQQFPDLHSELNLSSLELGDSALYFCASSARLAGGYNEQFFGPGTRLTVL.

This clone was seen a handful of times. This chain links TRBV7-9 with TRBJ2-1, with a possible D match to TRBD1 (5 bases). The germline V gene has CDR1 SEHNR and CDR2 FQNEAQ (reference sequence). With 1 base removed from V and 2 bases from J, the gap between germline ends came to 12 bases. The length of the CDR3 is 16 residues. CDR3 DNA: TGTGCCAGCAGCTTAGGATCATACAGGACCTACAATGAGCAGTTCTTC. Encoded protein: CASSLGSYRTYNEQFF.

This clone was detected a few times. The chain has TRBV7-9 and TRBJ1-6; perhaps TRBD1 as D (5 bases). V was shortened by 1 base and J by 0 bases, with 13 bases between the two germline ends. The CDR3 consists of 18 residues. CDR1 and CDR2 from the germline V gene are SEHNR and FQNEAQ (reference sequence). CDR3 protein: CASSLGSGRTSYNSPLHF. As DNA, the CDR3 is TGTGCCAGCAGCTTAGGTTCAGGGAGGACCTCCTATAATTCACCCCTCCACTTT.

The J gene is TRBJ1-1, the V gene TRBV6-5; D gene uncertain. In germline, CDR1 is MNHEY, CDR2 SVGAGI. Trimming removed 0 bases at V and 6 bases at J, with 8 bases between. The CDR3 runs to 13 residues. The CDR3 reads CASSYSRGSEAFF. The CDR3, as DNA: TGTGCCAGCAGTTACTCGCGAGGTTCTGAAGCTTTCTTT.

There are a few counts of this clone. Here the CDR3 reads CASSLPDRGMPNYGYTF. Here the CDR3 DNA reads TGTGCCAGCAGCTTGCCGGACAGGGGGATGCCGAACTATGGCTACACCTTC. The chain uses TRBV7-9 and TRBJ1-2; 10 nucleotides match TRBD1. There are 17 residues in the CDR3. After removal of 3 bases from V and 2 bases from J, the junction contained 9 bases not matched to a gene. Germline values: CDR1 SEHNR, CDR2 FQNEAQ (reference sequence).

This clone has only a few counts. V and J are TRBV6-6 and TRBJ2-5; 8 bases align to TRBD1. V shed 9 bases and J 5 bases; nucleotides not matched to a gene: 5. This CDR3 has 12 residues. The germline V gene encodes CDR1 MNHNY and CDR2 SVGAGI (reference sequence). This CDR3 is CASQGASETQYF. The CDR3 nucleotides read TGTGCCAGTCAGGGGGCTTCGGAGACCCAGTACTTC.

This clone was recorded a few times. The chain carries TRBV30 and TRBJ1-4, with D maybe TRBD1 (5 bases). The V gene's germline CDR1 is GTSNPN and CDR2 SVGIG (reference sequence). This CDR3 contains 13 residues. Between the trimmed V and J ends, which lost 1 base and 5 bases, there was a span of 8 bases. The CDR3 nucleotides are TGTGCCTGGAGTGCGGGGGTGAATGAAAAACTGTTTTTT. Amino acid sequence: CAWSAGVNEKLFF.

This clone was observed a handful of times. This chain uses TRBV25-1 with TRBJ1-1; D remains ambiguous. The V gene's germline CDR1 is MGHDK and CDR2 SYGVNS. This CDR3 is 14 amino acids long. The ends were cut back, 0 bases at V and 8 bases at J, with 13 bases in the middle. The CDR3 spells CASSEYETTVEAFF. As DNA, the CDR3 is TGTGCCAGCAGTGAATACGAGACGACTGTGGAAGCTTTCTTT.

This clone has more than one count but fewer than ten. The genes are TRBV30 and TRBJ1-2; D possibly corresponds to TRBD1 (5 bases). The CDR3 is 11 residues long. Germline-derived CDR1 and CDR2 are GTSNPN and SVGIG (reference sequence). With 4 bases removed from V and 9 bases from J, the gap between germline ends came to 12 bases. CDR3: CAWTLRGSYTF. CDR3 in DNA: TGTGCCTGGACTCTCCGGGGGAGCTACACCTTC.

The rearrangement links TRBV11-2 to TRBJ2-3, with D perhaps matching TRBD2 (6 bases). Germline CDR1 SGHAT, CDR2 FQNNGV. The CDR3 spans 16 residues. The V end lost 5 bases, the J end lost 4 bases, and 19 bases lay between the germline ends. For the CDR3, the DNA is TGTGCCAGCAGCAGACGACTAGTGGTAATGGCAGATACGCAGTATTTT. Its translation: CASSRRLVVMADTQYF.

The rearrangement links TRBV7-9 to TRBJ2-7; no firm D call. Germline lookup yields CDR1 SEHNR and CDR2 FQNEAQ (reference sequence). The length of the CDR3 is 14 residues. Trimming pared 0 bases from V and 3 bases from J, leaving 9 bases between. CDR3 region: CASSLALERYEQYF. In DNA form, the CDR3 reads TGTGCCAGCAGCTTAGCGTTGGAGCGCTACGAGCAGTACTTC.

This clone occurred a few times. The V and J genes are TRBV4-1 and TRBJ1-2; TRBD1 aligns across 10 bases. Germline assignment: CDR1 MGHRA and CDR2 YSYEKL. V lost 4 bases to trimming and J lost 4 bases; unmatched junction nucleotides: 9. The CDR3 runs to 16 residues. The CDR3 DNA is TGCGCCAGCAGCCCGTCCTCGGGACAGGGGATCTATGGCTACACCTTC. Protein product: CASSPSSGQGIYGYTF.

This chain links TRBV29-1 with TRBJ2-5; D unresolved. The CDR3 loop spans 13 amino acids. Germline values: CDR1 SQVTM, CDR2 ANQGSEA. The CDR3 spells CSGYGGSRQTQYF. The CDR3 nucleotides are TGCAGTGGATATGGCGGATCCCGCCAGACCCAGTACTTC.

V usage is TRBV30 and J usage is TRBJ2-3, with a tentative D call TRBD2 (5 bases). V was shortened by 0 bases and J by 11 bases, with 12 bases between the two germline ends. The CDR3 covers 12 residues. Germline V gene data show CDR1 as GTSNPN and CDR2 as SVGIG (reference sequence). CDR3 nucleotide sequence: TGTGCCTGGAGTGTTTCGGAGGTCAGGCAGTATTTT. Amino acid sequence: CAWSVSEVRQYF.